Presented here are 19 T cell receptor beta chains from one specimen sequenced in a study of human T cells and chemical hapten exposure. TCRdb independently ran MiXCR on the RACE reads; one entry per CDR3 protein. The data hold tens of thousands of distinct CDR3 sequences, with roughly a tenth observed a single time. The time point: patch test 3, about 24 weeks after DPC sensitization. Treatment described: therapeutic diphenylcyclopropenone sensitization with weekly scalp DPC. The starting material was whole blood, obtained in connection with sensitization to the hapten diphenylcyclopropenone (DPC). These receptors came from a woman in her thirties with alopecia areata. Some clones in this sample may be carry-over from other donors' samples.

This clonotype was found many times. V is TRBV11-2 and J is TRBJ2-4; 8 bases line up with TRBD1. Germline assignment: CDR1 SGHAT and CDR2 FQNNGV. V trimming: 4 bases; J trimming: 7 bases; junction bases outside the gene matches: 9. The CDR3 consists of 15 residues. The CDR3 bases are TGTGCCAGCAGCTCCTCCAGGGGGCGATTTAACATTCAGTACTTC. This codes for CASSSSRGRFNIQYF.

This clonotype was counted ten times or more. This chain connects TRBV12-3 or TRBV12-4 to TRBJ2-1, with D unresolved. This CDR3 region has 14 residues. Trimming stripped 3 bases from V and 6 bases from J, with 12 bases between. The CDR3 DNA reads TGTGCCAGCAGTTTCCGTACGTTCCCCAATGAGCAGTTCTTC. It specifies CASSFRTFPNEQFF.

This chain uses TRBV10-2 with TRBJ1-2; TRBD1 might be the D (5 bases). CDR1 and CDR2 from the germline V gene are WSHSY and SAAADI. The CDR3 consists of 14 residues. V lost 0 bases and J lost 8, with 13 bases in between. The CDR3 DNA follows: TGCGCCAGCAGTGAGTCGCAGGGAGGAAGAGGCTACACCTTC. Amino acid sequence: CASSESQGGRGYTF.

This clonotype was recorded many times. The V and J genes are TRBV29-1 and TRBJ2-3, with 7 bases lining up with TRBD2. Germline lookup yields CDR1 SQVTM and CDR2 ANQGSEA. This CDR3 spans 15 amino acids. With V trimmed by 6 bases and J by 2 bases, 11 bases remained unmatched. The chain's CDR3 is CSVKKLASPTDTQYF. The CDR3 coding sequence is TGCAGCGTCAAGAAACTAGCGTCCCCCACAGATACGCAGTATTTT.

V usage is TRBV29-1 and J usage is TRBJ2-1; no reliable D call. Between the trimmed V and J ends, which lost 4 bases and 4 bases, there was a span of 5 bases. CDR1 and CDR2 from the germline V gene are SQVTM and ANQGSEA. The CDR3 covers 11 residues. Here the CDR3 DNA reads TGCAGCGTTGGGGTTTACAATGAGCAGTTCTTC. It codes for CSVGVYNEQFF.

This clonotype was detected ten times or more. The rearrangement joins TRBV7-2 to TRBJ1-3; TRBD1 agrees at 9 bases. CDR3 size: 16 residues. J gave up 2 bases and V 7 bases, and 9 bases lay outside the gene matches. CDR1 is SGHTA, CDR2 FQGNSA, per germline. DNA of the CDR3: TGTGCCAGCACCCCTGAACAGGGGGCTCCTGGAAACACCATATATTTT. It specifies CASTPEQGAPGNTIYF.

This chain connects TRBV18 to TRBJ1-1; D perhaps matches TRBD1 (5 bases). V was pared by 0 bases and J by 5 bases, with 13 bases between. The V gene's germline CDR1 is KGHSH and CDR2 LQKENI. The CDR3 totals 15 residues. Here the CDR3 DNA reads TGTGCCAGCTCACCACCTTCGGGGGTATGGACTGAAGCTTTCTTT. It is translated as CASSPPSGVWTEAFF.

The chain couples TRBV5-1 to TRBJ2-2; TRBD2 matches 12 bases. The CDR3 covers 18 residues. V shed 4 bases and J 0 bases; nucleotides not matched to a gene: 7. Germline V lookup: CDR1 SGHRS, CDR2 YFSETQ. CDR3 sequence: CASSAVLAGGTNTGELFF. DNA for the CDR3: TGCGCCAGCAGCGCGGTACTAGCGGGAGGAACGAACACCGGGGAGCTGTTTTTT.

The CDR3 loop is CASSPHGEQEQFF. CDR3 DNA: TGTGCCAGCAGTCCACATGGGGAACAAGAGCAGTTCTTC. The rearrangement joins TRBV28 to TRBJ2-1; D uncertain. Trimming took 5 bases from V and 10 from J, leaving 15 bases between them. The CDR3 is 13 amino acids. The germline gives CDR1 MDHEN, CDR2 SYDVKM.

This clonotype was observed at least ten times. The V call is TRBV18, the J call TRBJ2-1; D perhaps matches TRBD1 (5 bases). Germline assignment: CDR1 KGHSH and CDR2 LQKENI. This CDR3 is built from 13 residues. With 2 bases removed from V and 4 bases from J, the gap between germline ends came to 6 bases. The CDR3 region has the DNA TGTGCCAGCTCACCAGACAGATACAATGAGCAGTTCTTC. Encoded protein: CASSPDRYNEQFF.

This clonotype appeared a few times. The chain links TRBV3-1 to TRBJ2-5; D is ambiguous. V lost 1 base, J lost 1 base, and 4 bases lay in between. Germline V CDR1 and CDR2: LGHDT, YNNKEL (reference sequence). The length of the CDR3 is 13 residues. CDR3 sequence: CASSQGAQETQYF. For the CDR3, the DNA is TGTGCCAGCAGCCAAGGGGCCCAAGAGACCCAGTACTTC.

This clonotype was detected only a few times. The chain links TRBV29-1 to TRBJ2-1; D is undetermined. Germline V gene sequence: CDR1 SQVTM, CDR2 ANQGSEA. Trimming left V 6 bases short and J 4 bases short, with 16 bases between. There are 14 residues in the CDR3. The chain's CDR3 is CSVTTRTNYNEQFF. The CDR3 DNA reads TGCAGCGTAACAACCCGGACCAATTACAATGAGCAGTTCTTC.

This clonotype was detected ten times or more. The genes are TRBV5-6 and TRBJ1-1, with D perhaps TRBD1 (5 bases). Trimming pared 1 base from V and 4 bases from J, leaving 14 bases between. This CDR3 region has 15 residues. Germline V lookup: CDR1 SGHDT, CDR2 YYEEEE. The CDR3 sequence is CASSLPRGASTEAFF. In nucleotides, the CDR3 is TGTGCCAGCAGCTTGCCGCGGGGCGCGAGCACTGAAGCTTTCTTT.

This clonotype was counted many times. The chain links TRBV29-1 to TRBJ2-3, with D possibly matching TRBD2 (5 bases). The CDR3 loop spans 17 amino acids. Looked up from germline, CDR1 is SQVTM and CDR2 is ANQGSEA. V lost 6 bases and J 4 bases, leaving 26 bases between the germline ends. The CDR3 loop is CSVELILDGVNADTQYF. The DNA of the CDR3 is TGCAGCGTGGAACTGATACTAGACGGAGTAAATGCAGATACGCAGTATTTT.

This clonotype was detected only a few times. This rearrangement joins TRBV30 to TRBJ1-5; D is possibly TRBD1 (6 bases). This CDR3 is 13 amino acids long. The ends were cut back, 3 bases at V and 8 bases at J, with 14 bases in the middle. The germline CDR1 and CDR2 sequences are GTSNPN and SVGIG (reference sequence). The CDR3 reads CAWSVQGGEPQHF. The CDR3 region has the DNA TGTGCCTGGAGCGTACAGGGCGGGGAGCCCCAGCATTTT.

In this sample, this clonotype turned up a few times. The DNA for the CDR3 is TGTGCCAGCAGCTATCCTAGAGCCGATGAGCAGTTCTTC. This gives the protein CASSYPRADEQFF. J is TRBJ2-1 and V is TRBV5-4; D is unresolved. This CDR3 comprises 13 residues. The germline gives CDR1 SGHNT, CDR2 YYREEE (reference sequence). V was clipped by 3 bases and J by 8 bases, with 12 bases between them.

This clonotype was detected many times. This sequence joins TRBV19 and TRBJ2-4; 7 nucleotides align to TRBD1. Germline CDR1 reads LNHDA; CDR2 reads SQIVND (reference sequence). J gave up 9 bases and V 5 bases, and 7 bases lay outside the gene matches. CDR3 size: 13 residues. The CDR3, as DNA: TGTGCCAGTAGTCCCCGGACAGGCCTCATTCAGTACTTC. It yields the protein CASSPRTGLIQYF.

The rearrangement links TRBV3-1 to TRBJ1-2; D not certain. CDR3 size: 14 residues. Germline V gene sequence: CDR1 LGHDT, CDR2 YNNKEL (reference sequence). Trimming left V 4 bases short and J 4 bases short, with 13 bases between. CDR3 nucleotides: TGTGCCAGCAGCCGCCAAGGGTCCGGCTATGGCTACACCTTC. It encodes CASSRQGSGYGYTF.

This clonotype has at least ten counts. V gene TRBV7-9 combines with J gene TRBJ1-1; D perhaps matches TRBD1 (5 bases). Trimming removed 5 bases at V and 12 bases at J, with 16 bases between. CDR3 size: 12 residues. From germline, CDR1 is SEHNR and CDR2 FQNEAQ (reference sequence). The CDR3 is CASSLPYRGTFF. The CDR3 region has the DNA TGTGCCAGCAGCCTCCCCTATCGGGGGACTTTCTTT.